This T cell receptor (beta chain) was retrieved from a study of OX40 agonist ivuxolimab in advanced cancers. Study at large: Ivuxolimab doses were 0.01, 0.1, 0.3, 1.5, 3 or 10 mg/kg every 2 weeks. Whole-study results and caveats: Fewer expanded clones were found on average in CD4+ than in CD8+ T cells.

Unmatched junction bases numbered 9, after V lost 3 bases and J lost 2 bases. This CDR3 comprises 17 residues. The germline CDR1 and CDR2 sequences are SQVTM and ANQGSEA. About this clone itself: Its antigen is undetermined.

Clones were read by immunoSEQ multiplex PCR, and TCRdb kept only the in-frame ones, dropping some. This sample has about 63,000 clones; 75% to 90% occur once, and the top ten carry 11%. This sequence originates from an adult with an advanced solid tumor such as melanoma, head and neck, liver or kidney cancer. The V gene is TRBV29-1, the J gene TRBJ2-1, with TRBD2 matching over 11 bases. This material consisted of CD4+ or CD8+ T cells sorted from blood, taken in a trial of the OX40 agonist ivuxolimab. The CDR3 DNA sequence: TGCAGCGTTGATGGGCTAGCGGGGGGAATACCCTACAATGAGCAGTTCTTC. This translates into CSVDGLAGGIPYNEQFF.